These 6 T cell receptor beta chains came from one sample sequenced in a study of sequential checkpoint blockade in melanoma. Profiling relied on immunoSEQ multiplex PCR, and the TCRdb table lists in-frame clones only, not all of them. The sample contains about 450 clones, approximately 25% of which appear only once. Treatment specified: randomized to nivolumab then ipilimumab (arm A) or the reverse (arm B). This sample comprised tumor tissue (inferred from file names), obtained from a patient given nivolumab and ipilimumab in sequence. The receptors here all came from a human donor with melanoma.

The chain links TRBV30 to TRBJ2-1; TRBD2 aligns across 7 bases. The CDR3 contains 13 residues. The germline gives CDR1 GTSNPN, CDR2 SVGIG (reference sequence). Trimming at V came to 4 bases and at J to 1 base, leaving 1 base not matched to a gene. CDR3 DNA sequence: TGTGCCTGGACCGGGGGGTCCTACAATGAGCAGTTCTTC. Residues: CAWTGGSYNEQFF. Full variable domain (rest looked up from reference TRBV30 and TRBJ2-1): SQTIHQWPATLVQPVGSPLSLECTVEGTSNPNLYWYRQAAGRGLQLLFYSVGIGQISSEVPQNLSASRPQDRQFILSSKKLLLSDSGFYLCAWTGGSYNEQFFGPGTRLTVL.

In its sample, this clone was seen a few times. The junction departs from germline at one end; a sequencing error may be responsible. The rearrangement uses TRBV11-3 and TRBJ2-1, with D maybe TRBD2 (5 bases). This CDR3 is 14 amino acids long. The germline V gene encodes CDR1 SGHNT and CDR2 YENEEA. CDR3 protein: CASSIAGRYNEQFF. The CDR3, as DNA: TGTGCTAGCAGCATCGCGGGCCGCTACAATGAGCAGTTCTTC.

The chain combines TRBV11-3 with TRBJ2-2; 7 bases agree with TRBD2. The CDR3 spans 17 residues. CDR1 and CDR2 (germline): SGHNT, YENEEA. Losses at the gene ends were 5 bases for V and 7 bases for J; bases not matched to a gene: 16. The CDR3: CASSPRGREELNGELFF. DNA of the CDR3: TGTGCCAGCAGCCCTCGGGGTCGGGAGGAGTTAAACGGGGAGCTGTTTTTT.

This clone has a handful of counts. V and J are TRBV11-3 and TRBJ2-7; the match to TRBD1 covers 9 bases. The germline V gene encodes CDR1 SGHNT and CDR2 YENEEA. Trimming took 2 bases from V and 0 from J; bases not matched to a gene: 5. This CDR3 is 16 amino acids long. The CDR3 region has the DNA TGTGCCAGCAGCTTATCGGGACAGGGCGTCTCCTACGAGCAGTACTTC. Its protein is CASSLSGQGVSYEQYF. Complete variable domain (other parts from reference TRBV11-3 and TRBJ2-7): EAGVVQSPRYKIIEKKQPVAFWCNPISGHNTLYWYLQNLGQGPELLIRYENEEAVDDSQLPKDRFSAERLKGVDSTLKIQPAELGDSAVYLCASSLSGQGVSYEQYFGPGTRLTVT.

The chain combines TRBV1 with TRBJ2-7; the table's D call, TRBD2, was not checked against the DNA. TRBV1 is a pseudogene locus. The CDR3 sequence is 14 residues long. Written as DNA, the CDR3 is TGCGCCAGCAGCCAAGCTAGCACCGACGCCGAGCAGTACTTC. This translates into CASSQASTDAEQYF.

This clone appeared a few times. This chain joins TRBV11-3 and TRBJ1-4, with D possibly TRBD1 on 5 matching bases. Looked up from germline, CDR1 is SGHNT and CDR2 is YENEEA. V lost 5 bases, J lost 8 bases, and 15 bases lay in between. This CDR3 is 14 amino acids long. Here the CDR3 DNA reads TGTGCCAGCAGCCCGACCCCAGGGCGGGAAAAACTGTTTTTT. Its translation is CASSPTPGREKLFF.